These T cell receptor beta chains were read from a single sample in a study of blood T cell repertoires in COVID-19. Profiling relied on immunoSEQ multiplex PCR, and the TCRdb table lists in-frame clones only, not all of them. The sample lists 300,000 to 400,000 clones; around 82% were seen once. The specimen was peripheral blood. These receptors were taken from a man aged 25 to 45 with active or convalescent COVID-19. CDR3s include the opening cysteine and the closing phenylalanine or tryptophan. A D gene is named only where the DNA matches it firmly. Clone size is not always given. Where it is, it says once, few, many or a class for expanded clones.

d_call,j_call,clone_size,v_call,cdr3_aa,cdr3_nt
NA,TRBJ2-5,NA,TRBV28,CASRNHQGVGEETQYF,TGTGCCAGCAGAAATCATCAAGGGGTAGGGGAAGAGACCCAGTACTTC
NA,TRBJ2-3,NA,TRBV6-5,CASSYSTGRDTQYF,TGTGCCAGCAGTTACTCGACAGGAAGAGATACGCAGTATTTT
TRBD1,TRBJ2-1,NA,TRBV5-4,CASSFPGQGVWNEQFF,TGTGCCAGCAGCTTTCCCGGACAGGGGGTTTGGAATGAGCAGTTCTTC
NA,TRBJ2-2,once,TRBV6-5,CASSYSQGRGTGELFF,TGTGCCAGCAGTTACAGCCAGGGTAGGGGCACCGGGGAGCTGTTTTTT
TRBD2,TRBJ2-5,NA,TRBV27,CASSLTGLAGGETQYF,TGTGCCAGCAGTCTTACCGGACTAGCGGGAGGGGAGACCCAGTACTTC
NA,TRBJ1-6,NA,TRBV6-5,CARNNGVLSPLHF,TGTGCCAGGAACAATGGAGTACTCTCACCCCTCCACTTT
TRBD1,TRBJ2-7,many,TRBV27,CASSPTPQGAVYEQYF,TGTGCCAGCAGTCCAACACCCCAGGGGGCGGTATACGAGCAGTACTTC
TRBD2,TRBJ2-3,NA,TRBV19,CASSLESGGSTDTQYF,TGTGCCAGTAGCCTAGAGAGCGGGGGAAGCACAGATACGCAGTATTTT
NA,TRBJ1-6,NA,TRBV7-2,CASSLGGQGEPLHF,TGTGCCAGCAGCTTAGGCGGTCAAGGGGAACCCCTCCACTTT
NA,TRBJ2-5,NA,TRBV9,CASSGTPGDGTQYF,TGTGCCAGCAGCGGGACACCGGGGGATGGGACCCAGTACTTC
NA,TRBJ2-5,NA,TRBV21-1,CASSKVAGKETQYF,TGTGCCAGCAGCAAAGTGGCAGGGAAGGAGACCCAGTACTTC
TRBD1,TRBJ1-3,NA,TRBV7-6,CASSEGGFGRNTIYF,TGTGCCAGCAGCGAAGGGGGCTTTGGAAGAAACACCATATATTTT
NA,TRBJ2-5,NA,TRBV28,CASSLGARGATQYF,TGTGCCAGCAGTTTGGGGGCCAGAGGGGCGACCCAGTACTTC
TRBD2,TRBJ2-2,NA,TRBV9,CASSAGTTNTGELFF,TGTGCCAGCAGCGCCGGGACTACAAACACCGGGGAGCTGTTTTTT
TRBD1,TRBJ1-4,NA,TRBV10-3,CATPPGQGEEKLFF,TGTGCCACCCCCCCGGGACAGGGAGAAGAAAAACTGTTTTTT
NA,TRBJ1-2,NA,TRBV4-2,CASSQDPGFYGYTF,TGTGCCAGCAGCCAAGATCCAGGGTTCTATGGCTACACCTTC
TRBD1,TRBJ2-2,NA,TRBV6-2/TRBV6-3,CASSRPPGTGTGELFF,TGTGCCAGCAGTCGACCCCCCGGGACAGGAACCGGGGAGCTGTTTTTT
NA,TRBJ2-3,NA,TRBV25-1,CASREGGAATDTQYF,TGTGCCAGCAGAGAGGGGGGGGCCGCCACAGATACGCAGTATTTT
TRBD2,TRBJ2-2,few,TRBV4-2,CASSPGGPTGELFF,TGTGCCAGCAGCCCGGGGGGGCCGACCGGGGAGCTGTTTTTT
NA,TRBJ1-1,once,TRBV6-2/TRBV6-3,CASSQQVNTEAFF,TGTGCCAGCAGTCAACAGGTAAACACTGAAGCTTTCTTT
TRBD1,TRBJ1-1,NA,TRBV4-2,CASSQKGQMNTEAFF,TGTGCCAGCAGCCAGAAGGGACAGATGAACACTGAAGCTTTCTTT
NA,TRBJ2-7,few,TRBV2,CASRVQGASYEQYF,TGTGCCAGCAGAGTACAGGGAGCCTCCTACGAGCAGTACTTC
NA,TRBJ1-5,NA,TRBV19,CASSIPSGGNQPQHF,TGTGCCAGTAGTATACCCTCAGGTGGGAATCAGCCCCAGCATTTT
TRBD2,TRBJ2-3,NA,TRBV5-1,CASSSTGTSGGATDTQYF,TGCGCCAGCAGCTCCACCGGGACTAGCGGGGGGGCCACAGATACGCAGTATTTT
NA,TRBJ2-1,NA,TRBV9,CASSSSDNEQFF,TGTGCCAGCAGCTCCAGCGACAATGAGCAGTTCTTC
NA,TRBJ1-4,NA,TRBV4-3,CASSQERNEKLFF,TGCGCCAGCAGCCAAGAGAGGAATGAAAAACTGTTTTTT
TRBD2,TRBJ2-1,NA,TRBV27,CASSRTSGSNEQFF,TGTGCCAGCAGTCGGACTAGCGGGAGCAATGAGCAGTTCTTC
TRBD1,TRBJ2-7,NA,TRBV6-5,CASSRDRGIYEQYF,TGTGCCAGCAGCCGAGACAGGGGCATCTACGAGCAGTACTTC
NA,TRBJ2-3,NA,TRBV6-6,CASSYLLEPGADTQYF,TGTGCCAGCAGTTACCTTCTAGAGCCCGGGGCAGATACGCAGTATTTT
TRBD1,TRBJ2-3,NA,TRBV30,CAGQTGLTDTQYF,TGTGCCGGTCAGACAGGGCTCACAGATACGCAGTATTTT
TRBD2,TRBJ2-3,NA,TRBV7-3,CASSLHPSGSTDTQYF,TGTGCCAGCAGCTTACATCCTAGCGGGAGCACAGATACGCAGTATTTT
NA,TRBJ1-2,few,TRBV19,CASSIGADGYTF,TGTGCCAGTAGTATTGGGGCGGATGGCTACACCTTC
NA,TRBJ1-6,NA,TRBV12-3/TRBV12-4,CASSPARNSPLHF,TGTGCCAGCAGTCCAGCCAGGAATTCACCCCTCCACTTT
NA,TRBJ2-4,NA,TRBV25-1,CASSENGGWEKNIQYF,TGTGCCAGCAGTGAAAACGGGGGTTGGGAAAAAAACATTCAGTACTTC
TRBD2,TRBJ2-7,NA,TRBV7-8,CASTWNGGTLYEQYF,TGTGCCAGCACCTGGAACGGGGGGACCCTCTACGAGCAGTACTTC
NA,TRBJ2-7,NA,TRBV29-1,CSAEVGGEQYF,TGCAGCGCTGAGGTCGGGGGCGAGCAGTACTTC
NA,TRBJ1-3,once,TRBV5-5,CASSWTDSGNTIYF,TGTGCCAGCAGCTGGACAGACTCTGGAAACACCATATATTTT